The 8 T cell receptor beta chains below come from one sample, sequenced in a study of shared clonotypes between healthy human individuals. The method was immunoSEQ multiplex PCR; TCRdb's version includes in-frame clones alone and lacks a portion of them. The repertoire includes about 1 million clones, more than 60% of them detected once, and about 1.5% sits in the top ten. The sample taken for sequencing was memory CD4+ T cells sorted from blood. Subset defined: CD45RA-negative fraction. These TCRs come from a young man in good health.

V is TRBV19 and J is TRBJ1-3; no firm D call. CDR1 is LNHDA and CDR2 is SQIVND in the germline V gene (reference sequence). V lost 7 bases and J 8 bases, leaving 36 bases between the germline ends. This CDR3 is 20 amino acids long. CDR3 nucleotides: TGTGCCAGTATGTTACTAGGAAAGCCGTTCGAAAGGACTGTAGCTTACACCATATATTTT. Amino acid sequence: CASMLLGKPFERTVAYTIYF.

In its sample, this clone was seen many times. The chain is built from TRBV10-3 and TRBJ2-3, with TRBD1 as a possible D gene (6 bases). The V and J ends lost 11 bases and 0 bases respectively, with 9 bases between them. CDR3 length: 12 residues. Per the germline V gene, CDR1 is ENHRY and CDR2 is SYGVKD. Here the CDR3 DNA reads TGTGCCGCCGGACAGAGCACAGATACGCAGTATTTT. This codes for CAAGQSTDTQYF.

This clone was detected only a few times. The rearrangement links TRBV5-1 to TRBJ1-2; tentative D call: TRBD1 (5 bases). The length of the CDR3 is 13 residues. Germline values: CDR1 SGHRS, CDR2 YFSETQ. The V end was cut by 4 bases, the J end by 8 bases, with 15 bases between. CDR3 bases: TGCGCCAGCAGCGCAGGGATTTTGGGGGGCTACACCTTC. Translated: CASSAGILGGYTF.

This rearrangement joins TRBV7-2 to TRBJ2-5; D could derive from TRBD1 or TRBD2 (5 bases each). This CDR3 is 14 amino acids long. Per the germline V gene, CDR1 is SGHTA and CDR2 is FQGNSA. The V end was cut by 1 base, the J end by 1 base, with 7 bases between. CDR3 loop: CASSLDGGQETQYF. The DNA for the CDR3 is TGTGCCAGCAGCTTAGATGGGGGCCAAGAGACCCAGTACTTC.

This clone was seen only a few times. The genes are TRBV19 and TRBJ1-6, with 8 bases fitting TRBD1. The germline V gene has CDR1 LNHDA and CDR2 SQIVND (reference sequence). The junction had 7 bases not matched to a gene; V was cut back by 3 bases and J by 9 bases. This CDR3 has 15 residues. In DNA form, the CDR3 reads TGTGCCAGTAGTATCGACAGGGGCCGGAGTTCACCCCTCCACTTT. It specifies CASSIDRGRSSPLHF.

This clone occurred many times. The chain recombines TRBV11-1 with TRBJ2-2, with 8 nucleotides matching TRBD1. Germline V gene sequence: CDR1 SGHAT, CDR2 FQDESV (reference sequence). With V trimmed by 6 bases and J by 5 bases, 8 bases remained unmatched. CDR3 length equals 15 residues. The CDR3 loop reads CASSSDRGGTGELFF. The CDR3 region has the DNA TGTGCCAGCAGTTCCGACAGGGGCGGAACCGGGGAGCTGTTTTTT.

CDR3 coding DNA: TGTGCCAGCAGTCGGACAGGCAATGGAAACACCATATATTTT. Translation gives CASSRTGNGNTIYF. V and J are TRBV27 and TRBJ1-3, with 7 positions matching TRBD1. The germline V gene has CDR1 MNHEY and CDR2 SMNVEV (reference sequence). Unmatched junction bases numbered 4, after V lost 5 bases and J lost 3 bases. There are 14 residues in the CDR3.

J is TRBJ2-3 and V is TRBV7-8, with D perhaps TRBD1 (6 bases). CDR3 length: 16 residues. CDR1 SGHVS and CDR2 FQNEAQ come from the germline V gene. V lost 5 bases, J lost 3 bases, and 18 bases lay in between. The CDR3, as DNA: TGTGCCAGCAGCCGATTACAGGGAACGGGAACAGATACGCAGTATTTT. Its translation is CASSRLQGTGTDTQYF.